This T cell receptor beta chain was captured by sequencing in a study of blood T cells in healthy people across ages (dated by TCRdb to between 2015 and 2017). Turning to the overall study: In model experiments, roughly one uniquely barcoded TCR beta cDNA molecule per two T cells was captured by template switching. To track age-related changes in TCR beta repertoire diversity, the study relied on deep sequencing normalized with unique cDNA molecular identifiers. Four age groups were formed from the donors: young (average around 15 years), middle-aged (approximately 42), aged (approximately 60) and long-lived (more than 75). Donors of different ages were randomly distributed across sequencing lanes to avoid experimental bias. Two additional independent replicas of 1 million unique cDNA reads from the same blood draw were analyzed for two donors (one aged 18 to 30 and one aged 80 or older).

For this clonotype: The target of this receptor is not known. One base away there is no much larger clone; base qualities are not given.

The donors were around 39 Caucasian individuals from Russia, aged roughly 6 to 100 years, who were systemically healthy. Each donor gave about 10 milliliters of peripheral blood, drawn into EDTA-treated Vacutainer tubes. Ficoll-Paque density-gradient centrifugation was used to isolate PBMCs, with at least 6 million obtained per sample. Total RNA was extracted from PBMCs with Trizol reagent, with at least 5 micrograms obtained per sample. For every donor, flow cytometry on a PBMC aliquot measured the percentage of naive CD45RAhigh/CD27high T cells. The germline V gene (reference sequence) sets CDR1 to MNHNY and CDR2 to SVGAGI. The CDR3 covers 16 residues, taking in both the cysteine and the phenylalanine. Kept here is only the CDR3 DNA, which spans 48 bases and is read in frame from base 1. General study outcomes and caveats: A strong correlation was found between observed TCR beta diversity and the percentage of naive T cells measured by flow cytometry. Total diversity estimates from one million sequenced T cells were considered lower bounds and underestimates. Because profiling used bulk unsorted PBMCs, naive and antigen-experienced compartments could not be compared conclusively. Donor CMV infection status was unknown, potentially confounding age-related changes in expanded clonotypes. Compared with the aged group, the long-lived group had more naive CD4+ T cells, fewer expanded clones and increased TCR diversity, suggesting age selection. Observed TCR beta diversity per million T cells fell roughly linearly with age, and a significant reduction was already apparent by age around 40.

The protocol used for the library was 5' RACE. Sequencing was performed on an Illumina HiSeq 2500. A second 7 to 11 cycle PCR used a sample-barcoded 5' primer and a J-beta primer mix. A unique molecular identifier was introduced onto each TCR beta cDNA molecule by a template-switch 5' adaptor carrying 12 random nucleotides. At least 2.5 million CDR3-containing paired-end reads were obtained from each sample. First-strand cDNA was synthesized from all RNA with the Mint cDNA synthesis kit, primed by a TRBC-specific oligonucleotide. Following uracil-DNA glycosylase treatment, a first 18-cycle PCR with universal primers M1SS and BC2_uni_R was performed on all cDNA. As for the original processing: For normalization, 1 million high-quality reads, each with a distinct molecular identifier, were randomly selected from each sample. Reads sharing molecular identifiers were discarded rather than binned into consensus sequences. MiTCR, with a Q25 quality threshold and the strictest error-elimination algorithm, was used for CDR3 identification, clonotype clustering and error correction. Lower-bound total TCR beta diversity was estimated with a nonparametric unseen species model using Euler transformation. Clones were called with MiXCR by TCRdb after fastp trimmed the public reads at Q25, and only in-frame beta chains were retained. All rows with the same CDR3 protein become a single entry with the most common DNA and genes. TCRdb's processing, not the authors' own work, is the source of the V and J calls. This sample holds around 800,000 distinct CDR3 sequences; less than 60% were observed only once. About a sixth of the sample is taken by the ten largest.

The chain uses TRBV6-6 and TRBJ2-1; 10 central nucleotides agree with TRBD2. With the DNA end fitting TRBJ2-7 better, the J assignment may be wrong. The sequence derives from an older man in good health. Sample: blood. CDR3 sequence: CASSWEATSGYNEQYF. The sequenced DNA is TGTGCCAGCAGTTGGGAAGCGACTAGCGGGTACAATGAGCAGTACTTC.